The rows below give T cell receptor beta chains drawn from one sample of a study of shared clonotypes between healthy human individuals. The repertoire was sequenced with immunoSEQ multiplex PCR; TCRdb's copy has only in-frame clones and lacks some. The sample has roughly 2.1 million clones, 90% to 95% seen once. The sample consisted of naive CD8+ T cells from PBMCs. The receptor set was obtained from a man between 18 and 29 years old in good health. Some clones in this sample may be carry-over from other donors' samples. Each CDR3 is given with its conserved first and last residue. Fields, in order: CDR3 length, J gene, D gene, V gene, CDR3 protein. D genes are given only for firm matches.

len: 14
j_gene: TRBJ2-1
d_gene: .
v_gene: TRBV2
CDR3aa: CASSDRRTYNEQFF

len: 14
j_gene: TRBJ2-1
d_gene: .
v_gene: TRBV19
CDR3aa: CASLGFEDSNEQFF

len: 13
j_gene: TRBJ2-1
d_gene: .
v_gene: TRBV27
CDR3aa: CASSLVSQNEQFF

len: 15
j_gene: TRBJ1-2
d_gene: .
v_gene: TRBV9
CDR3aa: CASSPYGGTNYGYTF

len: 16
j_gene: TRBJ1-1
d_gene: TRBD1
v_gene: TRBV19
CDR3aa: CASSLSTGLDSTEAFF

len: 14
j_gene: TRBJ2-3
d_gene: .
v_gene: TRBV18
CDR3aa: CASSPEHSTDTQYF

len: 14
j_gene: TRBJ2-3
d_gene: .
v_gene: TRBV9
CDR3aa: CASSDPRGFDTQYF

len: 16
j_gene: TRBJ2-7
d_gene: TRBD2
v_gene: TRBV7-6
CDR3aa: CASSARLAEISYEQYF

len: 15
j_gene: TRBJ1-1
d_gene: TRBD1
v_gene: TRBV5-1
CDR3aa: CASSPWTGADTEAFF

len: 13
j_gene: TRBJ2-3
d_gene: TRBD1
v_gene: TRBV15
CDR3aa: CATSRRTGNTQYF

len: 16
j_gene: TRBJ2-2
d_gene: TRBD2
v_gene: TRBV27
CDR3aa: CASSHLVREGGGELFF

len: 15
j_gene: TRBJ2-4
d_gene: .
v_gene: TRBV27
CDR3aa: CASSLFAIAKNIQYF

len: 14
j_gene: TRBJ2-1
d_gene: TRBD1
v_gene: TRBV29-1
CDR3aa: CSVVGTGEFNEQFF

len: 15
j_gene: TRBJ2-1
d_gene: TRBD2
v_gene: TRBV2
CDR3aa: CARTSGRRLYNEQFF

len: 11
j_gene: TRBJ2-7
d_gene: .
v_gene: TRBV28
CDR3aa: CASSSAYEQYF

len: 14
j_gene: TRBJ1-5
d_gene: .
v_gene: TRBV6-1
CDR3aa: CASSPDKHNQPQHF

len: 15
j_gene: TRBJ1-4
d_gene: .
v_gene: TRBV7-9
CDR3aa: CASSQSGSPNEKLFF

len: 15
j_gene: TRBJ2-7
d_gene: .
v_gene: TRBV7-2
CDR3aa: CASSYRALMVYEQYF

len: 16
j_gene: TRBJ2-5
d_gene: TRBD2
v_gene: TRBV9
CDR3aa: CASSVGTSGPLETQYF

len: 12
j_gene: TRBJ2-7
d_gene: .
v_gene: TRBV28
CDR3aa: CASSLRAYEQYF

len: 13
j_gene: TRBJ2-7
d_gene: .
v_gene: TRBV4-1
CDR3aa: CASSRTVSYEQYF

len: 16
j_gene: TRBJ1-1
d_gene: TRBD1
v_gene: TRBV7-9
CDR3aa: CASRGRGTGGDTEAFF

len: 12
j_gene: TRBJ2-1
d_gene: .
v_gene: TRBV29-1
CDR3aa: CSALIAFYEQFF

len: 14
j_gene: TRBJ2-5
d_gene: .
v_gene: TRBV9
CDR3aa: CASSDGGLQETQYF

len: 16
j_gene: TRBJ2-1
d_gene: TRBD2
v_gene: TRBV6-5
CDR3aa: CASSSQREAAYNEQFF

len: 16
j_gene: TRBJ2-1
d_gene: .
v_gene: TRBV4-1
CDR3aa: CASSQRRQGSGNEQFF

len: 15
j_gene: TRBJ1-5
d_gene: .
v_gene: TRBV21-1
CDR3aa: CAGLGDRGCCQPQHF

len: 15
j_gene: TRBJ2-1
d_gene: TRBD2
v_gene: TRBV7-3
CDR3aa: CASSLMREGDNEQFF

len: 18
j_gene: TRBJ2-1
d_gene: .
v_gene: TRBV28
CDR3aa: CASSFLNFVGVGYNEQFF

len: 14
j_gene: TRBJ2-7
d_gene: .
v_gene: TRBV4-1
CDR3aa: CASSREGFPHEQYF

len: 16
j_gene: TRBJ1-1
d_gene: .
v_gene: TRBV28
CDR3aa: CASSSLTGFLNTEAFF

len: 14
j_gene: TRBJ1-2
d_gene: .
v_gene: TRBV5-4
CDR3aa: CASSLEHLTYGYTF

len: 13
j_gene: TRBJ1-4
d_gene: .
v_gene: TRBV6-1
CDR3aa: CASSDPPMKELFF

len: 15
j_gene: TRBJ2-2
d_gene: .
v_gene: TRBV15
CDR3aa: CATSTAGVEHGELFF

len: 15
j_gene: TRBJ1-2
d_gene: TRBD1
v_gene: TRBV5-4
CDR3aa: CASSPNRGRIDGYTF

len: 14
j_gene: TRBJ2-7
d_gene: .
v_gene: TRBV10-3
CDR3aa: CAISRDWSSYEQYF

len: 15
j_gene: TRBJ2-2
d_gene: TRBD1
v_gene: TRBV5-4
CDR3aa: CASSHESTGDGELFF

len: 14
j_gene: TRBJ2-3
d_gene: .
v_gene: TRBV27
CDR3aa: CASSVLGSTDTQYF

len: 16
j_gene: TRBJ2-7
d_gene: TRBD2
v_gene: TRBV5-1
CDR3aa: CASSPRTSGSFYEQYF

len: 18
j_gene: TRBJ2-7
d_gene: TRBD2
v_gene: TRBV4-1
CDR3aa: CASSQEILAGVPTYEQYF

len: 13
j_gene: TRBJ2-7
d_gene: .
v_gene: TRBV27
CDR3aa: CASSLRGPHEQYF

len: 16
j_gene: TRBJ1-2
d_gene: .
v_gene: TRBV28
CDR3aa: CASSTSPVGINYGYTF

len: 15
j_gene: TRBJ1-1
d_gene: TRBD1
v_gene: TRBV18
CDR3aa: CASSPDRGRNTEAFF

len: 13
j_gene: TRBJ2-5
d_gene: .
v_gene: TRBV28
CDR3aa: CATDEGEEGTQYF

len: 15
j_gene: TRBJ2-7
d_gene: TRBD1
v_gene: TRBV27
CDR3aa: CASSARTGVLYEQYF

len: 13
j_gene: TRBJ2-5
d_gene: .
v_gene: TRBV2
CDR3aa: CASSATVQETQYF